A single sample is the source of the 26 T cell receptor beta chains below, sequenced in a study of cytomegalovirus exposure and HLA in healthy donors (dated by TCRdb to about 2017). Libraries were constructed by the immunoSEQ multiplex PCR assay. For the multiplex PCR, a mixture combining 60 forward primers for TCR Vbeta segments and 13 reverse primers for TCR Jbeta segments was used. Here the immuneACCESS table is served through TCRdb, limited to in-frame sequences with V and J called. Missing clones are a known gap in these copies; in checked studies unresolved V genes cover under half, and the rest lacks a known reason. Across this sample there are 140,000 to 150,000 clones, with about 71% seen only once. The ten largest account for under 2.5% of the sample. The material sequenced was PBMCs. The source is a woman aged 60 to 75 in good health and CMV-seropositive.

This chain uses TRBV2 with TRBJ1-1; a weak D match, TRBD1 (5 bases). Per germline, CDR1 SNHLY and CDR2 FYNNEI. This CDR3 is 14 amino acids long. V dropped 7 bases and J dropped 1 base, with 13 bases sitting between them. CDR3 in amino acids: CASTGTTKNTEAFF. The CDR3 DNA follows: TGTGCCAGCACCGGGACTACAAAGAACACTGAAGCTTTCTTT.

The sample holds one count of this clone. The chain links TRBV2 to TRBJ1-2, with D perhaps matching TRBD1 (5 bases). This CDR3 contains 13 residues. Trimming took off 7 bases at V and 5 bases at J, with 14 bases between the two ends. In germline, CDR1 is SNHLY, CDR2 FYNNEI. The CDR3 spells CASTLGGLYGYTF. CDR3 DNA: TGTGCCAGCACCCTCGGGGGTCTGTATGGCTACACCTTC.

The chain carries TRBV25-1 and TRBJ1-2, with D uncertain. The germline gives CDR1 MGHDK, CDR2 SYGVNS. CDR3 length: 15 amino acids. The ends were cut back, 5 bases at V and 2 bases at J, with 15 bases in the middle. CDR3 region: CASSPWGGLNYGYTF. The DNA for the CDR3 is TGTGCCAGCAGTCCCTGGGGAGGATTAAACTATGGCTACACCTTC.

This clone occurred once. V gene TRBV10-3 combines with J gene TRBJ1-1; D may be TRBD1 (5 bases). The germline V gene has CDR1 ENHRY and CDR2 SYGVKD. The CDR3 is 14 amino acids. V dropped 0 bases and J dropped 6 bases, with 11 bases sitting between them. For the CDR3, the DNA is TGTGCCATCAGTGAGTCGGGGCGATCCGCTGAAGCTTTCTTT. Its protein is CAISESGRSAEAFF.

DNA for the CDR3: TGTGCCATCAGTGAGTCGTTCACGGTCAATCAGCCCCAGCATTTT. This sequence encodes CAISESFTVNQPQHF. This chain joins TRBV10-3 and TRBJ1-5; no firm D call. Germline V gene lookup returns CDR1 ENHRY and CDR2 SYGVKD. Trimming stripped 0 bases from V and 3 bases from J, with 9 bases between. The CDR3 runs 15 residues.

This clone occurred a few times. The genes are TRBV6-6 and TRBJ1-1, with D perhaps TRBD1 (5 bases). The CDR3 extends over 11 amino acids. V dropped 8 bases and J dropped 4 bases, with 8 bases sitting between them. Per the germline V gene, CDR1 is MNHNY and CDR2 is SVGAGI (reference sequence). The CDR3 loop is CASGRGTEAFF. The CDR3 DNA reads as TGTGCCAGCGGGAGGGGCACTGAAGCTTTCTTT.

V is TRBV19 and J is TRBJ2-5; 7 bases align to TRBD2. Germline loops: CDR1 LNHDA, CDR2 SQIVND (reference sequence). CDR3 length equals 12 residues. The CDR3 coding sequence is TGTGGTCGAAGGGAGGGCCAAGAGACCCAGTACTTC. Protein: CGRREGQETQYF.

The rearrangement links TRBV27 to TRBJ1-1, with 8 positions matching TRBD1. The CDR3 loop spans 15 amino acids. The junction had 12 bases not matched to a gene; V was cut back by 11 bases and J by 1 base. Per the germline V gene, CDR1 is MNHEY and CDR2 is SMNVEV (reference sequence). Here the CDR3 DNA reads TGTGCCTCCCGGGCAGGGGGCTCCTGGAACACTGAAGCTTTCTTT. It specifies CASRAGGSWNTEAFF.

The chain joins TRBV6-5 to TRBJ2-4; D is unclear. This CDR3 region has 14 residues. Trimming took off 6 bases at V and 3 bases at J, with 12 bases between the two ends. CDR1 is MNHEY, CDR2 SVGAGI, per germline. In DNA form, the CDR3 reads TGTGCCAGCAGGAGTGTAGTAGTCAAAAACATTCAGTACTTC. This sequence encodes CASRSVVVKNIQYF.

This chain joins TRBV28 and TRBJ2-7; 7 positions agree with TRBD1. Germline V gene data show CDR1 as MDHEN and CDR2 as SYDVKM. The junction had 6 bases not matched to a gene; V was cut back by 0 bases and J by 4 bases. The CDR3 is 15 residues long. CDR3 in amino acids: CASSLWARGKYEQYF. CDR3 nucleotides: TGTGCCAGCAGTTTATGGGCCAGGGGGAAGTACGAGCAGTACTTC. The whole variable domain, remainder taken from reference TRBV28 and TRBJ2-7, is DVKVTQSSRYLVKRTGEKVFLECVQDMDHENMFWYRQDPGLGLRLIYFSYDVKMKEKGDIPEGYSVSREKKERFSLILESASTNQTSMYLCASSLWARGKYEQYFGPGTRLTVT.

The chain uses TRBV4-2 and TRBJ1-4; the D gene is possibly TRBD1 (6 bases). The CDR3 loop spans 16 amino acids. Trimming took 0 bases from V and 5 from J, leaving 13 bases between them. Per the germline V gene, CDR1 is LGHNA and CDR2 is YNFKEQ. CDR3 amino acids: CASSQDRGAGNEKLFF. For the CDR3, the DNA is TGTGCCAGCAGCCAAGATCGGGGGGCGGGGAATGAAAAACTGTTTTTT.

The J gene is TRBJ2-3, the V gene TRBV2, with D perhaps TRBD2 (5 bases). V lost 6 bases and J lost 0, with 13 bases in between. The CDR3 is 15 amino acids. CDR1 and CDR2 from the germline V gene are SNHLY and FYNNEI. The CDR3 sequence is CASREESKSTDTQYF. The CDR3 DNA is TGTGCCAGCAGGGAGGAGAGCAAGAGCACAGATACGCAGTATTTT.

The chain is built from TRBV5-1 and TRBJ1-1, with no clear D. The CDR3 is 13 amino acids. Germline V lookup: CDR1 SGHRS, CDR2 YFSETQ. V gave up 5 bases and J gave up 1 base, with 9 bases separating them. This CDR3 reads CASSHSENTEAFF. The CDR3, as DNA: TGCGCCAGCAGTCATTCAGAGAACACTGAAGCTTTCTTT.

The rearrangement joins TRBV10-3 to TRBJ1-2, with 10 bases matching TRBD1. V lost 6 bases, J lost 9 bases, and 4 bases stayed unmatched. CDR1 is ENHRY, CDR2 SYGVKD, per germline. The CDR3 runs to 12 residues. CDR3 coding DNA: TGTGCCATCAGGGGACAGGGGAGCAGCTACACCTTC. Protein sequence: CAIRGQGSSYTF.

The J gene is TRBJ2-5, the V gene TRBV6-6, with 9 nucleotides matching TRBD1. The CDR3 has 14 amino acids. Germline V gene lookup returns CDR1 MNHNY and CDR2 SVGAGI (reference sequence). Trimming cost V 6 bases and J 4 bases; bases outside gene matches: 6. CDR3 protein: CASSPGTGPETQYF. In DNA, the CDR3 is TGTGCCAGCAGCCCCGGGACAGGGCCAGAGACCCAGTACTTC.

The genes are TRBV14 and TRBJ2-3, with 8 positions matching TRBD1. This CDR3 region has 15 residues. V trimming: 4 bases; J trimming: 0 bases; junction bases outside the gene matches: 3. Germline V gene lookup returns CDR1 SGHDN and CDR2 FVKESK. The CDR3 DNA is TGTGCCAGCAGCCCCGGGACAGGTAGCACAGATACGCAGTATTTT. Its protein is CASSPGTGSTDTQYF.

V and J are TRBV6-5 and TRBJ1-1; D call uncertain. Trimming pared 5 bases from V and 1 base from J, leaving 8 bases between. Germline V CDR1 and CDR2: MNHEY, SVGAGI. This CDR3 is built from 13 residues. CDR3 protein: CASSRAGNTEAFF. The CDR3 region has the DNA TGTGCCAGCAGTCGCGCAGGGAACACTGAAGCTTTCTTT.

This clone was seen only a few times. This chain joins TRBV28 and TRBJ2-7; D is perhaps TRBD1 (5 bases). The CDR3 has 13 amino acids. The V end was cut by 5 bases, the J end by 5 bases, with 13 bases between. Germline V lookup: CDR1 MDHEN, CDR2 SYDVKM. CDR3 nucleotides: TGTGCCAGCAGTGCCAACAGGCTCCACGAGCAGTACTTC. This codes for CASSANRLHEQYF.

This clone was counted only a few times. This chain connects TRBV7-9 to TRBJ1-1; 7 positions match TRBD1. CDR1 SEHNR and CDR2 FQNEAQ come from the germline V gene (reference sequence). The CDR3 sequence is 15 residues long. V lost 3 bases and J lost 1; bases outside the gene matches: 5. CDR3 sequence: CASSLDRTGNTEAFF. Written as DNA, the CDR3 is TGTGCCAGCAGCTTGGATAGGACAGGGAACACTGAAGCTTTCTTT.

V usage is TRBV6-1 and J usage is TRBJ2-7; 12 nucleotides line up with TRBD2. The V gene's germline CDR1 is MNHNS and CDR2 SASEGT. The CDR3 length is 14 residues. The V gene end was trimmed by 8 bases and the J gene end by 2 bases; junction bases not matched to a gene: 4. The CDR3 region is CASRLAGGTYEQYF. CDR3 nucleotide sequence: TGTGCCAGCCGCCTAGCGGGAGGGACCTACGAGCAGTACTTC.

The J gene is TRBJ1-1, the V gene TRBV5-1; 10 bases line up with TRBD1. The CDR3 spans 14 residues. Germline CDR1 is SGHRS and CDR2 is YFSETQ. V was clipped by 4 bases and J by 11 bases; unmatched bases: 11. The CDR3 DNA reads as TGCGCCAGCAGCCAAACCGGGACAGGGGCTATGGCTTTCTTT. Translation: CASSQTGTGAMAFF. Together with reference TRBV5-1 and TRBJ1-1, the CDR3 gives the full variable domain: KAGVTQTPRYLIKTRGQQVTLSCSPISGHRSVSWYQQTPGQGLQFLFEYFSETQRNKGNFPGRFSGRQFSNSRSEMNVSTLELGDSALYLCASSQTGTGAMAFFGQGTRLTVV.

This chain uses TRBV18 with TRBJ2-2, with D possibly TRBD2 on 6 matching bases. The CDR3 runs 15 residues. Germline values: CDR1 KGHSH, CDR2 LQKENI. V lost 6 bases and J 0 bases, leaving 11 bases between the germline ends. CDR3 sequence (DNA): TGTGCCAGCTCCCCAGGACTAACGAACACCGGGGAGCTGTTTTTT. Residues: CASSPGLTNTGELFF.

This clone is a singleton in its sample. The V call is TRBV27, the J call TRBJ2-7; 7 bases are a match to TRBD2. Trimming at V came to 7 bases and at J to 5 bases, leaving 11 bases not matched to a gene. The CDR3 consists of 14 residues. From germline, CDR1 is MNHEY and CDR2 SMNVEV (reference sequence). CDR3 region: CASKVDGRLNEQYF. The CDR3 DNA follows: TGTGCCAGCAAAGTCGACGGGAGGCTCAACGAGCAGTACTTC.

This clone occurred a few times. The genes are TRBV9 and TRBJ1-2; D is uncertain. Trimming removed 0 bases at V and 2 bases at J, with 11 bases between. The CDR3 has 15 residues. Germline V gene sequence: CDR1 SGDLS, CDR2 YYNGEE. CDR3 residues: CASSVEPGSNYGYTF. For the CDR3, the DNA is TGTGCCAGCAGCGTAGAGCCAGGATCGAACTATGGCTACACCTTC.

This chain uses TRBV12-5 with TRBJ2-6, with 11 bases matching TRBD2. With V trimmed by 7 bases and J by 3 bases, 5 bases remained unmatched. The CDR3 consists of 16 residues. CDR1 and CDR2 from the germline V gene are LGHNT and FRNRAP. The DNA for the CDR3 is TGTGCTAGTGCTTTAGCGGGAGGGGGTGGGGCCAACGTCCTGACTTTC. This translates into CASALAGGGGANVLTF. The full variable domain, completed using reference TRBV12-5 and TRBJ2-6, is DARVTQTPRHKVTEMGQEVTMRCQPILGHNTVFWYRQTMMQGLELLAYFRNRAPLDDSGMPKDRFSAEMPDATLATLKIQPSEPRDSAVYFCASALAGGGGANVLTFGAGSRLTVL.

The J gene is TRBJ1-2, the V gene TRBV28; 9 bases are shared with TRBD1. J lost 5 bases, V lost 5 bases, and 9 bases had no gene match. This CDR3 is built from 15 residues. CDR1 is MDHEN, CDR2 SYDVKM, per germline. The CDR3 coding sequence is TGTGCCAGCAGTCCACAGGGGGCGTCTCGGTATGGCTACACCTTC. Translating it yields CASSPQGASRYGYTF.